The rows below give T cell receptor beta chains drawn from one sample of a study of control samples from healthy donors and cancer patients. Profiling relied on immunoSEQ multiplex PCR, and the TCRdb table lists in-frame clones only, not all of them. The top ten clones hold under 4.5% of a sample with more than 85,000 clones, approximately 90% of them seen once. The specimen sequenced was blood. All receptors derive from a human donor in good health. The donor label of this sample is uncertain. CDR3s include the opening cysteine and the closing phenylalanine or tryptophan. Each record gives: J gene, V gene, D gene, clone size, CDR3 protein, CDR3 DNA. A D gene is named only where the DNA matches it firmly. A row's size may be missing; if present it is once, few, many or a size class.

TRBJ1-6	TRBV2	-	-	CASKAGNVGNSPLHF	TGTGCCAGCAAGGCAGGGAACGTGGGAAATTCACCCCTCCACTTT
TRBJ2-3	TRBV2	TRBD2	-	CASIRGAGGKDTQYF	TGTGCCAGCATCAGAGGGGCGGGGGGTAAAGATACGCAGTATTTT
TRBJ2-3	TRBV7-9	TRBD2	-	CASSLGTSGGADTQYF	TGTGCCAGCAGCTTAGGGACTAGCGGGGGGGCAGATACGCAGTATTTT
TRBJ2-5	TRBV3-1/TRBV3-2	TRBD2	-	CASSRDSGGPPETQYF	TGTGCCAGCAGCCGAGATAGCGGGGGGCCCCCAGAGACCCAGTACTTC
TRBJ1-1	TRBV2	-	-	CASIWGLGTEAFF	TGTGCCAGCATTTGGGGGCTGGGGACTGAAGCTTTCTTT
TRBJ2-1	TRBV9	-	-	CASKGSGDPGNEQFF	TGTGCCAGCAAGGGGTCGGGGGATCCGGGCAATGAGCAGTTCTTC
TRBJ1-2	TRBV5-1	TRBD1	-	CASSLDQGGNGYTF	TGCGCCAGCAGCTTGGATCAAGGGGGCAATGGCTACACCTTC
TRBJ2-1	TRBV6-5	-	-	CASSYSRARSNEQFF	TGTGCCAGCAGTTACTCGCGAGCGAGAAGCAATGAGCAGTTCTTC
TRBJ1-1	TRBV7-6	TRBD1	-	CASSLGQGVGTEAFF	TGTGCCAGCAGCTTAGGACAGGGCGTGGGGACTGAAGCTTTCTTT
TRBJ2-3	TRBV5-4	-	-	CASSLELGIRTDTQYF	TGTGCCAGCAGCTTGGAGTTGGGGATACGGACAGATACGCAGTATTTT
TRBJ1-6	TRBV9	-	-	CASSVATGYNSPLHF	TGTGCCAGCAGCGTAGCTACAGGGTATAATTCACCCCTCCACTTT
TRBJ1-6	TRBV18	-	few	CASSSAEGYNSPLHF	TGTGCCAGCTCGTCCGCGGAGGGCTATAATTCACCCCTCCACTTT
TRBJ2-7	TRBV29-1	TRBD1	-	CSVEDLSQGAREQYF	TGCAGCGTTGAAGATCTTAGCCAGGGGGCGCGCGAGCAGTACTTC
TRBJ2-2	TRBV2	TRBD1	-	CASSAQGAGELFF	TGTGCCAGCAGTGCACAGGGGGCCGGGGAGCTGTTTTTT
TRBJ2-3	TRBV5-1	TRBD2	once	CATSGTGTDTQYF	TGCGCCACTAGCGGGACGGGCACAGATACGCAGTATTTT
TRBJ1-1	TRBV7-9	-	-	CASSLIGGLNTEAFF	TGTGCCAGCAGCTTAATTGGGGGATTGAACACTGAAGCTTTCTTT
TRBJ2-7	TRBV10-3	TRBD1	-	CATSGTEYYEQYF	TGTGCCACCTCCGGGACAGAATATTACGAGCAGTACTTC
TRBJ1-1	TRBV27	TRBD1	once	CATTGGSGTEAFF	TGTGCCACAACAGGGGGGTCGGGGACTGAAGCTTTCTTT
TRBJ2-7	TRBV14	-	-	CASSQVGWGLRSYEQYF	TGTGCCAGCAGCCAAGTGGGTTGGGGGCTAAGGTCCTACGAGCAGTACTTC
TRBJ1-1	TRBV5-8	-	-	CASSFMDTEAFF	TGTGCCAGCAGCTTTATGGACACTGAAGCTTTCTTT
TRBJ2-1	TRBV24-1	TRBD2	-	CATSVGLGRGDEQFF	TGTGCCACCAGTGTAGGGCTGGGGAGGGGTGATGAGCAGTTCTTC
TRBJ2-7	TRBV5-8	-	-	CATRREGQGPYEQYF	TGTGCCACCCGGAGAGAGGGGCAGGGGCCCTACGAGCAGTACTTC
TRBJ1-1	TRBV19	-	-	CASRWRGMNTEAFF	TGTGCCAGTAGGTGGCGGGGGATGAACACTGAAGCTTTCTTT
TRBJ1-2	TRBV6-5	TRBD1	-	CASSLRQGGYTF	TGTGCCAGCAGTTTACGACAGGGAGGCTACACCTTC
TRBJ2-1	TRBV11-2	-	-	CASSLQGGTYNEQFF	TGTGCCAGCAGCTTACAGGGCGGGACCTACAATGAGCAGTTCTTC
TRBJ1-2	TRBV6-6	-	-	CASNGGGYTF	TGTGCCAGCAACGGGGGCGGCTACACCTTC
TRBJ1-6	TRBV29-1	-	-	CSVEDLKSRPPLHF	TGCAGCGTTGAAGATCTTAAGAGCCGGCCACCCCTCCACTTT
TRBJ2-7	TRBV12-3/TRBV12-4	-	-	CASRNTRLEQYF	TGTGCCAGCAGGAACACCCGGCTGGAGCAGTACTTC
TRBJ2-6	TRBV6-6	TRBD1	-	CASKQGLGGANVLTF	TGTGCCAGCAAACAGGGGCTAGGAGGGGCCAACGTCCTGACTTTC
TRBJ1-4	TRBV5-1	-	-	CASSAAKAGSNEKLFF	TGCGCCAGCAGCGCTGCCAAGGCCGGGTCTAATGAAAAACTGTTTTTT
TRBJ1-1	TRBV11-2	-	-	CASSYRGNTEAFF	TGTGCCAGCAGCTACCGGGGGAACACTGAAGCTTTCTTT
TRBJ2-4	TRBV7-9	-	-	CASSLASGARVDIQYF	TGTGCCAGCAGCTTAGCGTCAGGTGCTCGCGTGGACATTCAGTACTTC
TRBJ2-5	TRBV6-2/TRBV6-3	TRBD2	-	CASSYVAGGPDEETQYF	TGTGCCAGCAGTTACGTAGCGGGGGGGCCTGATGAGGAGACCCAGTACTTC
TRBJ1-3	TRBV19	-	-	CASRQVGGGNTIYF	TGTGCCAGTAGGCAGGTCGGCGGTGGAAACACCATATATTTT
TRBJ2-3	TRBV20-1	-	-	CSVDGRDTQYF	TGCAGTGTCGACGGGCGCGATACGCAGTATTTT